The 23 T cell receptor delta chains presented below share a single source sample, sequenced in a study of γδ T cells in repeated Plasmodium falciparum infection. Gammadelta T cells were flow-sorted from PBMC into Vgamma9/Vdelta2+ and Vdelta2-negative populations for bulk analysis. TCRdb re-called clones from the multiplex PCR reads via CATT. The data contain about 57,000 delta-chain clones, over 1.5% of them singletons. The sequenced sample was gamma-delta T cells from blood. The source is a pool of human donors (malaria-infected and uninfected, not separated).

About this clone: A far larger clone is off by one base, so a read error is likely. Other nucleotide sequences in the sample specify the same CDR3. The J gene has no call, while the V gene is TRDV2; TRDD3, as called in the table, went unchecked against the DNA. From germline, CDR1 is GEAIGNYY and CDR2 EKD. CDR3 length: 20 residues. CDR3: CACDKPSCWGIERYTDKLIF. DNA for the CDR3: TGTGCCTGTGACAAACCTTCCTGCTGGGGGATAGAGAGGTACACCGATAAACTCATTTTT.

In this sample, this clone turned up many times. The sample contains more than one DNA sequence encoding this CDR3. The chain couples TRDV3 to TRDJ1, with 11 bases identical to TRDD3. The CDR3 contains 23 residues. Germline V gene lookup returns CDR1 TVYSNPD and CDR2 GDNSRS (reference sequence). J was trimmed by 0 bases and V by 5 bases; bases with no gene match: 32. CDR3 coding DNA: TGTGCCGGCGGCCTTCCTGCCTTTTACTGGGGGATAAAAGCAGGGTTTAACACCGATAAACTCATCTTT. Amino acids: CAGGLPAFYWGIKAGFNTDKLIF.

This clone was observed many times. TCRdb's listed protein matches a much larger clone and diverges from this DNA's translation at residue 15, likely through a read error; the protein shown comes from the DNA. V gene TRDV1 combines with J gene TRDJ3, with D possibly TRDD3 on 5 matching bases. TCRdb is silent on the J gene; assignment here came from matching the DNA to germline. Germline lookup yields CDR1 TSWWSYY and CDR2 QGS. The CDR3 extends over 20 amino acids. CDR3 sequence: CALGELGCPLQTWDARQMFF. CDR3 coding DNA: TGTGCTCTTGGGGAACTAGGTTGCCCCCTCCAAACCTGGGACGCCCGACAGATGTTTTTC.

To note about this clone: TCRdb's listed protein matches a much larger clone and diverges from this DNA's translation at residue 8, likely through a read error; the protein shown comes from the DNA. The V and J genes are TRDV1 and TRDJ1, with TRDD3 identical over 11 bases. Assignment of the J gene here rests on matching the DNA to germline, because TCRdb gives none. The CDR3 has 23 amino acids. J was trimmed by 3 bases and V by 4 bases; bases with no gene match: 28. The germline V gene encodes CDR1 TSWWSYY and CDR2 QGS. In nucleotides, the CDR3 is TGTGCTCTTGGGGTCATCCATCTTGTTCCTTACTGGGGGATAAGGGGGTACGCCGATAAACTCATCTTT. Its protein product is CALGVIHLVPYWGIRGYADKLIF.

This clone was observed a few times. TCRdb's listed protein matches a much larger clone and diverges from this DNA's translation at residue 10, likely through a read error; the protein shown comes from the DNA. The rearrangement joins TRDV1 to TRDJ2; D may be TRDD3 (5 bases). The CDR3 runs to 14 residues. CDR1 is TSWWSYY and CDR2 is QGS in the germline V gene. CDR3 DNA sequence: TGTGCTCTAGGGGGCTCCGGACCGATAGAACAACTCTTCTTT. Protein sequence: CALGGSGPIEQLFF.

This clone was detected only a few times. This rearrangement joins TRDV1 to TRDJ1; 12 bases match TRDD3. No J gene was available from TCRdb, and it was assigned here by a germline match of the DNA. The junction had 40 bases not matched to a gene; V was cut back by 5 bases and J by 9 bases. The V gene's germline CDR1 is TSWWSYY and CDR2 QGS. The CDR3 spans 25 residues. CDR3 nucleotides: TGTGCTCTTGGGACCCTTCTTGCCTTCCTACGTACTCACGACTGGGGGATACAGGGGCCTCCACAACTCATCTTT. It codes for CALGTLLAFLRTHDWGIQGPPQLIF.

This clone has just a few counts. This sequence is one base from a far larger clone and is likely a read error. Within the sample, other DNA sequences also encode this same CDR3. CDR3 protein: CALQPIGYGVTGRVSKLIF. CDR3 sequence (DNA): TGTGCCCTACAGCCCATAGGTTACGGCGTGACTGGTAGGGTTTCTAAACTCATCTTT. The rearrangement joins TRDV1 to TRDJ1; D may match TRDD2 or TRDD3 (5 bases each). There are 19 residues in the CDR3. Germline loops: CDR1 TSWWSYY, CDR2 QGS.

This clone was seen a handful of times. This likely came from a read error, as a far larger clone is one base away. The same CDR3 is also encoded by other DNA sequences in this sample. The rearrangement uses TRDV1 and TRDJ1, with 7 positions matching TRDD3. As TCRdb names no J gene, one was assigned here on the basis of a DNA match to germline. There are 21 residues in the CDR3. V was pared by 0 bases and J by 9 bases, with 28 bases of the junction left unmatched. Germline CDR1 and CDR2: TSWWSYY and QGS. Here the CDR3 DNA reads TGTGCTCTTGGGGAACTAGCCCCTCGGCCTTCGGTCTGGGGGTCCCTGTTCCAACTCATCTTT. Amino acid sequence: CALGELAPRPSVWGSLFQLIF.

This clone was seen at least ten times. This is likely an artifact of a read error, given a far larger clone one base away. Additional DNA sequences in this sample encode the identical CDR3. The chain employs TRDV1 and TRDJ1; TRDD3 matches 7 bases. V shed 3 bases and J 0 bases; nucleotides not matched to a gene: 10. From germline, CDR1 is TSWWSYY and CDR2 QGS. The length of the CDR3 is 17 residues. The CDR3 nucleotides are TGTGCTCTTGGGGAGCTTAGGTGGGGGACGTACACCGATAAACTCATCTTT. This translates into CALGELRWGTYTDKLIF.

With regard to this clone: A read error is the likely source, as a far larger clone sits one nucleotide away. Other nucleotide sequences in the sample specify the same CDR3. The chain combines TRDV1 with TRDJ1; TRDD3 matches at 8 bases. The J gene comes from matching the DNA to germline here; TCRdb lacks it. The CDR3 is 16 amino acids. With 3 bases clipped from V and 6 bases from J, the junction kept 12 bases outside the gene matches. Germline loops: CDR1 TSWWSYY, CDR2 QGS. CDR3: CALGEMGGGSLHKLIF. The CDR3 DNA is TGTGCTCTTGGGGAGATGGGTGGGGGATCTCTCCATAAACTCATCTTT.

This clone was picked up a small number of times. The protein held in TCRdb is that of a much larger clone and does not match this DNA's translation at residue 6, likely because of a read error; the protein shown is translated from the DNA. This rearrangement joins TRDV1 to TRDJ1, with 12 nucleotides matching TRDD3. TCRdb supplies no J gene; here it was assigned by aligning the nucleotide sequence to germline. With 4 bases clipped from V and 8 bases from J, the junction kept 23 bases outside the gene matches. In germline, CDR1 is TSWWSYY, CDR2 QGS. CDR3 length: 20 residues. CDR3 protein: CALGGGFGRWVLGDTTKLIF. Here the CDR3 DNA reads TGTGCTCTTGGGGGGGGGTTTGGACGATGGGTACTGGGGGATACAACGAAACTCATCTTT.

In this sample, this clone turned up many times. TCRdb pairs this DNA with a much larger clone's protein that differs at residue 3, likely a read error; the protein shown was translated from the DNA. The chain links TRDV2 to TRDJ1, with TRDD3 matching 12 bases. Per germline, CDR1 GEAIGNYY and CDR2 EKD. The CDR3 consists of 18 residues. The chain's CDR3 is CARDPVLGDTQDTDKLIF. DNA of the CDR3: TGTGCCCGTGACCCCGTACTGGGGGATACCCAGGACACCGATAAACTCATCTTT.

To note about this clone: This sequence is one base from a far larger clone and is likely a read error. In the same sample, other DNA sequences code for this CDR3. The chain combines TRDV2 with TRDJ1, with D possibly matching TRDD3 (6 bases). TCRdb does not report a J gene; here it was assigned by matching the DNA to germline references. The CDR3 runs 18 residues. The V gene lost 1 base and the J gene lost 0 bases, with 20 bases spanning the gap. Germline assignment: CDR1 GEAIGNYY and CDR2 EKD. DNA for the CDR3: TGTGCCTGTGACACGCTCCCTACGGGGGGAGAGTACACCGATAAACTCATCTTT. It yields the protein CACDTLPTGGEYTDKLIF.

Of note for this clone: The amino acid sequence in TCRdb belongs to a much larger clone and departs from this DNA's translation at residue 6, likely a sequencing read error; the sequence shown is translated from the DNA. Within the sample, other DNA sequences also encode this same CDR3. The chain recombines TRDV1 with TRDJ1; maybe TRDD3 (5 bases). The V gene's germline CDR1 is TSWWSYY and CDR2 QGS. Trimming pared 1 base from V and 0 bases from J, leaving 27 bases between. The CDR3 loop spans 21 amino acids. In DNA form, the CDR3 reads TGTGCTCTTGGGGAACCGGCGGTGGCGGGATCCTCAAGGTGGTACACCGATAAACTCATCTTT. It is translated as CALGEPAVAGSSRWYTDKLIF.

This clone has a count of ten or more. A far larger clone is one nucleotide away, so this likely arose from a read error. At the DNA level, this CDR3 is encoded by other sequences in the same sample as well. This chain joins TRDV2 and TRDJ1; 8 bases map to TRDD3. Assignment of the J gene here rests on matching the DNA to germline, because TCRdb gives none. The V and J ends lost 5 bases and 0 bases, in that order; junction bases with no gene match: 10. The CDR3 covers 16 residues. Germline loops: CDR1 GEAIGNYY, CDR2 EKD. CDR3 sequence: CACVSTGGLYTDKLIF. CDR3 nucleotide sequence: TGTGCCTGTGTCAGTACTGGGGGGCTGTACACCGATAAACTCATCTTT.

A few counts support this clone. The protein given by TCRdb reflects a much larger clone and differs at residue 3 from this DNA's translation, likely from a read error; the protein shown is the DNA's translation. J is TRDJ1 and V is TRDV1; possible D gene TRDD3, 5 bases. Germline loops: CDR1 TSWWSYY, CDR2 QGS. The CDR3 has 23 residues. CDR3 DNA: TGTGCTATTGGGGAACTAGACAGTAGCTACGGGTGGTGGGCGAAACCGGGCTTCGATAAACTCATCTTT. This translates into CAIGELDSSYGWWAKPGFDKLIF.

This clone came up a few times. TCRdb has a much larger clone's protein, which differs at residue 16 from the translation of this DNA, likely because of a read error; what is shown is the protein translated from the DNA. V gene TRDV1 combines with J gene TRDJ1; weak D call: TRDD3 (6 bases). Trimming took 0 bases from V and 0 from J, leaving 35 bases between them. Germline V gives CDR1 TSWWSYY, CDR2 QGS. The CDR3 covers 24 residues. Written as DNA, the CDR3 is TGTGCTCTTGGGGAACTTCTAATTTTTCCGCTGCCACGGTGGGATATGCCCCACACCGATAAACTCATCTTT. This codes for CALGELLIFPLPRWDMPHTDKLIF.

This clone was counted a few times. The protein held in TCRdb is that of a much larger clone and does not match this DNA's translation at residue 10, likely because of a read error; the protein shown is translated from the DNA. V usage is TRDV1 and J usage is TRDJ1, with D tentatively TRDD3 (6 bases). Germline V gene lookup returns CDR1 TSWWSYY and CDR2 QGS. The CDR3 spans 16 residues. Deletions cut 4 bases from V and 0 bases from J, with 15 bases between. CDR3 protein: CALGANRGGDTDKLIF. The CDR3 nucleotides read TGTGCTCTTGGGGCTAACCGGGGGGGAGACACCGATAAACTCATCTTT.

The gene calls are TRDV1 and TRDJ1; TRDD3 aligns across 8 bases. TCRdb supplies no J gene; here it was assigned by aligning the nucleotide sequence to germline. CDR1 TSWWSYY and CDR2 QGS come from the germline V gene. After removal of 1 base from V and 0 bases from J, the junction contained 7 bases not matched to a gene. CDR3 length: 17 residues. CDR3 region: CALGEPPYWGYTDKLIF. In nucleotides, the CDR3 is TGTGCTCTTGGGGAACCTCCGTACTGGGGGTACACCGATAAACTCATCTTT.

Of note for this clone: A far larger clone is just one base off, so this is likely a read error. Other nucleotide sequences from this sample produce the same CDR3. The chain links TRDV1 to TRDJ1; no definite D call. The CDR3 runs to 19 residues. Germline CDR1 TSWWSYY, CDR2 QGS. The CDR3 DNA is TGTGCTCTTGGGGAACTGGACGGTACGTTAACTGTGTACACTGATAAACTCATCTTT. Translation: CALGELDGTLTVYTDKLIF.

Details on this clone: A read error likely explains why the TCRdb protein, taken from a much larger clone, differs from this DNA's translation at residue 7; the protein shown is translated from the DNA. The rearrangement uses TRDV3 and TRDJ1, with 8 bases lining up with TRDD2. As TCRdb names no J gene, one was assigned here on the basis of a DNA match to germline. CDR3 length equals 21 residues. The germline V gene encodes CDR1 TVYSNPD and CDR2 GDNSRS (reference sequence). After removal of 2 bases from V and 0 bases from J, the junction contained 26 bases not matched to a gene. CDR3 sequence: CAFARDPFLVPQPKYTDKLIF. The DNA for the CDR3 is TGTGCCTTTGCACGCGACCCCTTCCTAGTCCCCCAACCCAAGTACACCGATAAACTCATCTTT.

This clone was seen only a few times. TCRdb pairs this DNA with a much larger clone's protein that differs at residue 4, likely a read error; the protein shown was translated from the DNA. This rearrangement joins TRDV1 to TRDJ1, with TRDD3 identical over 7 bases. V lost 7 bases, J lost 2 bases, and 31 bases stayed unmatched. The CDR3 spans 22 residues. From germline, CDR1 is TSWWSYY and CDR2 QGS. The CDR3 sequence is CALVVVVDTPRLYWGYTDKLIF. CDR3 nucleotides: TGTGCTCTTGTGGTGGTGGTCGATACCCCGCGGTTATACTGGGGTTATACCGATAAACTCATCTTT.

This clone was recorded only once. The chain is built from TRAV29/DV5 and TRDJ1, with 9 bases that match TRDD3. TCRdb does not report a J gene; here it was assigned by matching the DNA to germline references. There are 24 residues in the CDR3. V gave up 0 bases and J gave up 0 bases; unmatched junction bases: 30. Germline loops: CDR1 NSMFDY, CDR2 ISSIKDK. As DNA, the CDR3 is TGTGCAGCAAGCGCTAGAACGTTCCCAACTACTACTACTGGGGGACACAAACACACCGATAAACTCATCTTT. It specifies CAASARTFPTTTTGGHKHTDKLIF.